A selection of T cell receptor beta chains follows, all from one sample in a study of blood T cell repertoires in COVID-19. Sequencing was performed with immunoSEQ multiplex PCR; in TCRdb, only in-frame clones are kept and a portion is missing. The table includes tens of thousands of clones, 75% to 90% detected once. Sequencing used peripheral blood. The receptor set was obtained from a man of 80 years or more with acute or convalescent COVID-19. The CDR3 runs from the conserved cysteine through the conserved F or W. Fields, in order: J gene, V gene, clone size, D gene, CDR3 protein, CDR3 DNA. A D gene is named only where the DNA matches it firmly. Not all rows give a size; the values are once, few, many and, for expanded clones, a class.

j_call: TRBJ2-2
v_call: TRBV3-1/TRBV3-2
clone_size: .
d_call: TRBD2
cdr3_aa: CASSQGQRGANTGELFF
cdr3_nt: TGTGCCAGCAGCCAAGGTCAGCGGGGGGCGAACACCGGGGAGCTGTTTTTT

j_call: TRBJ1-1
v_call: TRBV6-5
clone_size: once
d_call: .
cdr3_aa: CASRASNTEAFF
cdr3_nt: TGTGCCAGCAGGGCATCGAACACTGAAGCTTTCTTT

j_call: TRBJ2-3
v_call: TRBV7-9
clone_size: .
d_call: .
cdr3_aa: CASSSGGPGDTQYF
cdr3_nt: TGTGCCAGCAGCTCCGGGGGGCCTGGAGATACGCAGTATTTT

j_call: TRBJ1-5
v_call: TRBV20-1
clone_size: few
d_call: .
cdr3_aa: CSASMQFNQPQHF
cdr3_nt: TGCAGTGCTAGTATGCAGTTCAATCAGCCCCAGCATTTT

j_call: TRBJ2-7
v_call: TRBV7-9
clone_size: .
d_call: TRBD1
cdr3_aa: CASSSSDPGQGYYEQYF
cdr3_nt: TGTGCCAGCAGCTCCTCAGATCCGGGACAGGGCTACTACGAGCAGTACTTC

j_call: TRBJ1-5
v_call: TRBV3-1/TRBV3-2
clone_size: few
d_call: .
cdr3_aa: CASSQFRVGQPQHF
cdr3_nt: TGTGCCAGCAGCCAATTCAGGGTAGGACAGCCCCAGCATTTT

j_call: TRBJ2-3
v_call: TRBV6-6
clone_size: .
d_call: TRBD1
cdr3_aa: CASSLRQGARDTQYF
cdr3_nt: TGTGCCAGCAGTTTAAGACAGGGGGCGCGAGATACGCAGTATTTT

j_call: TRBJ2-6
v_call: TRBV6-6
clone_size: few
d_call: .
cdr3_aa: CASSTRRSSGANVLTF
cdr3_nt: TGTGCCAGCAGTACCCGACGGAGCTCTGGGGCCAACGTCCTGACTTTC

j_call: TRBJ2-6
v_call: TRBV5-1
clone_size: .
d_call: .
cdr3_aa: CASSLGSGVGANVLTF
cdr3_nt: TGCGCCAGCAGCTTGGGATCCGGGGTCGGGGCCAACGTCCTGACTTTC

j_call: TRBJ1-6
v_call: TRBV5-1
clone_size: .
d_call: .
cdr3_aa: CASSPGGQGINSPLHF
cdr3_nt: TGCGCCAGCAGCCCGGGTGGGCAGGGGATTAATTCACCCCTCCACTTT

j_call: TRBJ2-2
v_call: TRBV11-2
clone_size: .
d_call: .
cdr3_aa: CASSLAPSANTGELFF
cdr3_nt: TGTGCCAGCAGCTTAGCTCCCAGCGCGAACACCGGGGAGCTGTTTTTT

j_call: TRBJ2-5
v_call: TRBV27
clone_size: .
d_call: TRBD2
cdr3_aa: CASSLWASGGQETQYF
cdr3_nt: TGTGCCAGCAGTTTATGGGCTAGCGGGGGGCAAGAGACCCAGTACTTC

j_call: TRBJ2-7
v_call: TRBV11-3
clone_size: .
d_call: TRBD1
cdr3_aa: CASSLQGAGEQYF
cdr3_nt: TGTGCCAGCAGCTTGCAGGGGGCCGGGGAGCAGTACTTC

j_call: TRBJ2-1
v_call: TRBV5-1
clone_size: few
d_call: .
cdr3_aa: CASSLGGRGNEQFF
cdr3_nt: TGCGCCAGCAGCTTGGGGGGGCGTGGCAATGAGCAGTTCTTC

j_call: TRBJ1-2
v_call: TRBV28
clone_size: once
d_call: .
cdr3_aa: CASRAWTAGKYGYTF
cdr3_nt: TGTGCCAGCAGGGCTTGGACAGCCGGCAAATATGGCTACACCTTC

j_call: TRBJ2-7
v_call: TRBV14
clone_size: .
d_call: .
cdr3_aa: CASSQWRRGGGSYEQYF
cdr3_nt: TGTGCCAGCAGCCAGTGGCGGCGGGGAGGGGGCTCCTACGAGCAGTACTTC

j_call: TRBJ2-1
v_call: TRBV18
clone_size: .
d_call: TRBD1
cdr3_aa: CASSPGTGAEDEQFF
cdr3_nt: TGTGCCAGCTCACCCGGGACAGGGGCCGAGGATGAGCAGTTCTTC

j_call: TRBJ2-7
v_call: TRBV15
clone_size: .
d_call: TRBD2
cdr3_aa: CATSRELPYGTSGPRGGEQYF
cdr3_nt: TGTGCCACCAGCAGAGAGTTACCTTACGGGACTAGCGGCCCGAGGGGGGGGGAGCAGTACTTC

j_call: TRBJ1-2
v_call: TRBV3-1/TRBV3-2
clone_size: once
d_call: .
cdr3_aa: CASSRLRTRVGGYTF
cdr3_nt: TGTGCCAGCAGCCGACTCCGGACCAGGGTTGGTGGCTACACCTTC

j_call: TRBJ2-7
v_call: TRBV7-6
clone_size: .
d_call: TRBD1
cdr3_aa: CASSLTGQGSYEQYF
cdr3_nt: TGTGCCAGCAGCTTAACGGGACAGGGATCCTACGAGCAGTACTTC

j_call: TRBJ1-2
v_call: TRBV5-1
clone_size: .
d_call: .
cdr3_aa: CASRDSTSSYGYTF
cdr3_nt: TGCGCCAGCAGGGACAGCACTAGTAGCTATGGCTACACCTTC

j_call: TRBJ1-6
v_call: TRBV3-1/TRBV3-2
clone_size: .
d_call: TRBD1
cdr3_aa: CASSQEMGTGNNSPLHF
cdr3_nt: TGTGCCAGCAGCCAAGAAATGGGGACAGGGAATAATTCACCCCTCCACTTT

j_call: TRBJ1-2
v_call: TRBV6-5
clone_size: once
d_call: .
cdr3_aa: CASSPGTPYGYTF
cdr3_nt: TGTGCCAGCAGTCCGGGGACACCCTATGGCTACACCTTC

j_call: TRBJ1-5
v_call: TRBV4-2
clone_size: few
d_call: .
cdr3_aa: CASSQGWAREANQPQHF
cdr3_nt: TGTGCCAGCAGCCAAGGTTGGGCCAGGGAGGCCAATCAGCCCCAGCATTTT

j_call: TRBJ2-3
v_call: TRBV5-1
clone_size: once
d_call: TRBD2
cdr3_aa: CASSLRLAQASTDTQYF
cdr3_nt: TGCGCCAGCAGCCTTAGACTAGCGCAGGCTAGCACAGATACGCAGTATTTT

j_call: TRBJ1-2
v_call: TRBV29-1
clone_size: .
d_call: TRBD1
cdr3_aa: CSATGALNYGYTF
cdr3_nt: TGCAGCGCCACAGGGGCCCTTAACTATGGCTACACCTTC

j_call: TRBJ1-2
v_call: TRBV6-5
clone_size: once
d_call: TRBD1
cdr3_aa: CASSGQGYGYTF
cdr3_nt: TGTGCCAGCAGCGGACAGGGATATGGCTACACCTTC

j_call: TRBJ1-4
v_call: TRBV30
clone_size: .
d_call: TRBD1
cdr3_aa: CAWCRDSATNEKLFF
cdr3_nt: TGTGCCTGGTGCCGGGACAGTGCAACTAATGAAAAACTGTTTTTT

j_call: TRBJ2-7
v_call: TRBV5-1
clone_size: .
d_call: TRBD1
cdr3_aa: CASSLRDRGGEQYF
cdr3_nt: TGCGCCAGCAGCTTGCGAGACAGGGGGGGAGAGCAGTACTTC

j_call: TRBJ2-2
v_call: TRBV5-1
clone_size: .
d_call: .
cdr3_aa: CASSLGLLNTGELFF
cdr3_nt: TGCGCCAGCAGCTTGGGTCTACTGAACACCGGGGAGCTGTTTTTT

j_call: TRBJ2-1
v_call: TRBV10-3
clone_size: .
d_call: .
cdr3_aa: CAISGSGTHGNEQFF
cdr3_nt: TGTGCCATCAGTGGCTCGGGGACTCACGGTAATGAGCAGTTCTTC

j_call: TRBJ1-1
v_call: TRBV9
clone_size: medium-sized
d_call: TRBD1
cdr3_aa: CASSVGQGETEAFF
cdr3_nt: TGTGCCAGCAGCGTAGGACAGGGGGAGACTGAAGCTTTCTTT

j_call: TRBJ2-3
v_call: TRBV18
clone_size: .
d_call: TRBD2
cdr3_aa: CASSPQGTSGGPEGSDTQYF
cdr3_nt: TGTGCCAGCTCACCACAAGGGACTAGCGGGGGGCCGGAGGGGTCGGATACGCAGTATTTT

j_call: TRBJ1-2
v_call: TRBV18
clone_size: .
d_call: .
cdr3_aa: CASSPAEGLMGYTF
cdr3_nt: TGTGCCAGCTCACCGGCGGAGGGTTTGATGGGCTACACCTTC

j_call: TRBJ1-2
v_call: TRBV24-1
clone_size: .
d_call: .
cdr3_aa: CATSDLRSPWSYGYTF
cdr3_nt: TGTGCCACCAGTGATTTGCGGAGCCCCTGGAGCTATGGCTACACCTTC

j_call: TRBJ2-5
v_call: TRBV5-5
clone_size: .
d_call: TRBD1
cdr3_aa: CASSLVGTEKETQYF
cdr3_nt: TGTGCCAGCAGCTTGGTAGGGACAGAAAAAGAGACCCAGTACTTC

j_call: TRBJ1-2
v_call: TRBV5-5
clone_size: once
d_call: .
cdr3_aa: CASSLTGYGYTF
cdr3_nt: TGTGCCAGCAGCTTGACGGGGTATGGCTACACCTTC

j_call: TRBJ2-3
v_call: TRBV6-6
clone_size: .
d_call: TRBD1
cdr3_aa: CASSSPGQGATDTQYF
cdr3_nt: TGTGCCAGCAGTTCACCGGGACAGGGGGCAACAGATACGCAGTATTTT

j_call: TRBJ1-6
v_call: TRBV9
clone_size: .
d_call: .
cdr3_aa: CASSKRPYNSPLHF
cdr3_nt: TGTGCCAGCAGCAAGCGACCGTATAATTCACCCCTCCACTTT

j_call: TRBJ2-7
v_call: TRBV13
clone_size: .
d_call: .
cdr3_aa: CASSSNRGGEQYF
cdr3_nt: TGTGCCAGCAGCTCGAACAGGGGAGGCGAGCAGTACTTC

j_call: TRBJ2-7
v_call: TRBV5-1
clone_size: .
d_call: TRBD1
cdr3_aa: CASSPTGQSEIEQYF
cdr3_nt: TGCGCCAGCAGTCCGACAGGGCAAAGCGAGATTGAGCAGTACTTC

j_call: TRBJ1-1
v_call: TRBV7-8
clone_size: few
d_call: .
cdr3_aa: CASSLERGSEAFF
cdr3_nt: TGTGCCAGCAGCTTAGAAAGGGGGTCTGAAGCTTTCTTT

j_call: TRBJ2-1
v_call: TRBV18
clone_size: .
d_call: .
cdr3_aa: CASSLTGTSYNEQFF
cdr3_nt: TGTGCCAGCTCCCTTACAGGGACCTCCTACAATGAGCAGTTCTTC

j_call: TRBJ2-1
v_call: TRBV7-2
clone_size: once
d_call: TRBD2
cdr3_aa: CASSLIGGGRDEQFF
cdr3_nt: TGTGCCAGCAGCTTAATTGGCGGGGGGCGGGATGAGCAGTTCTTC

j_call: TRBJ2-2
v_call: TRBV2
clone_size: .
d_call: .
cdr3_aa: CASSERELSNTGELFF
cdr3_nt: TGTGCCAGCAGTGAACGGGAGCTCTCGAACACCGGGGAGCTGTTTTTT

j_call: TRBJ2-3
v_call: TRBV5-5
clone_size: .
d_call: .
cdr3_aa: CASSLGQGITDTQYF
cdr3_nt: TGTGCCAGCAGCTTGGGGCAGGGTATAACAGATACGCAGTATTTT

j_call: TRBJ1-2
v_call: TRBV7-9
clone_size: .
d_call: TRBD1
cdr3_aa: CASSPAPGQGQPPGGYTF
cdr3_nt: TGTGCCAGCAGCCCAGCGCCGGGACAGGGCCAACCCCCTGGCGGCTACACCTTC